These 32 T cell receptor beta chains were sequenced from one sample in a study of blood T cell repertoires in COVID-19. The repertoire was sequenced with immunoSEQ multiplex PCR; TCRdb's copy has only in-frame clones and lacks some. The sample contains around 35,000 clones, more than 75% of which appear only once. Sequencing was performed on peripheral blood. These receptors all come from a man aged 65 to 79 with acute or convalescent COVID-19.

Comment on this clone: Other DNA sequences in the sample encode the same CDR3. The CDR3 reads CASSLGQGNSPLHF. CDR3 nucleotide sequence: TGTGCCAGCAGTCTCGGACAGGGCAATTCACCCCTCCACTTT. The chain combines TRBV6-2 or TRBV6-3 with TRBJ1-6, with TRBD1 matching over 8 bases. With 5 bases clipped from V and 7 bases from J, the junction kept 4 bases outside the gene matches. The germline V gene has CDR1 MNHEY and CDR2 SVGEGT. This CDR3 spans 14 amino acids.

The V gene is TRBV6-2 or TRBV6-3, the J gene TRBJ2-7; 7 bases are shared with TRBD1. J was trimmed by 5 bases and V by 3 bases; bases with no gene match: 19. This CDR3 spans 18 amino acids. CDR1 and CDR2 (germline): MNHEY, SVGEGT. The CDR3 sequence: CASSYGRQGDIRSHEQYF. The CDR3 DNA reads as TGTGCCAGCAGTTATGGGCGACAGGGAGATATTCGGTCCCACGAGCAGTACTTC.

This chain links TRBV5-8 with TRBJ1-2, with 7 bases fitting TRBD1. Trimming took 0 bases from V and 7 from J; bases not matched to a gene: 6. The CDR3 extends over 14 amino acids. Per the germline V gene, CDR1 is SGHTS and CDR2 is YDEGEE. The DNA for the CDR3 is TGTGCCAGCAGCTTGGAGGGACAGCTCTTTGGCTACACCTTC. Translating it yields CASSLEGQLFGYTF.

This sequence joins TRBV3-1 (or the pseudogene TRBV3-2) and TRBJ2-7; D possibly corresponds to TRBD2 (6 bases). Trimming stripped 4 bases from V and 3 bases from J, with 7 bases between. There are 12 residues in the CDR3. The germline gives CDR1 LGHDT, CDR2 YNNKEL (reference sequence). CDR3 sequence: CASSPGDYEQYF. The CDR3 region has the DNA TGTGCCAGCAGCCCGGGGGACTACGAGCAGTACTTC.

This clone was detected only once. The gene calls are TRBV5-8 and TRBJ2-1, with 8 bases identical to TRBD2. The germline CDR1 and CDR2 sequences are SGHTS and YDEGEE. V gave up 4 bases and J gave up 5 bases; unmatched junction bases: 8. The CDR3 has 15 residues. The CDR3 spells CASSRLRGGNNEQFF. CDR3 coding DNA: TGTGCCAGCAGCCGCCTACGCGGGGGGAACAATGAGCAGTTCTTC.

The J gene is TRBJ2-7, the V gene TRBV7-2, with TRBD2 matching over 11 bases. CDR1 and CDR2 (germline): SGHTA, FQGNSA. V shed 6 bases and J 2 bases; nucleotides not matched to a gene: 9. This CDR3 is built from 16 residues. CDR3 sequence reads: CASSLIAGGAPYEQYF. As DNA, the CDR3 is TGTGCCAGCAGTCTTATAGCGGGGGGGGCCCCCTACGAGCAGTACTTC.

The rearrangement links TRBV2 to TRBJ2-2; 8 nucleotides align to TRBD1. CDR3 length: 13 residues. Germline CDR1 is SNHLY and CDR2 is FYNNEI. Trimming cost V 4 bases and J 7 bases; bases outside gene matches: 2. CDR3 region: CASSATGVGELFF. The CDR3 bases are TGTGCCAGCAGTGCGACAGGGGTCGGGGAGCTGTTTTTT.

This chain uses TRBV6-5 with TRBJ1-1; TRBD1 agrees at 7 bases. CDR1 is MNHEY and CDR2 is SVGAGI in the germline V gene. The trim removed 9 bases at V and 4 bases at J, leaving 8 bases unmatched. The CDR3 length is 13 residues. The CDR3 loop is CASTRDSFTEAFF. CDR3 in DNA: TGTGCCAGTACAAGGGACAGTTTCACTGAAGCTTTCTTT.

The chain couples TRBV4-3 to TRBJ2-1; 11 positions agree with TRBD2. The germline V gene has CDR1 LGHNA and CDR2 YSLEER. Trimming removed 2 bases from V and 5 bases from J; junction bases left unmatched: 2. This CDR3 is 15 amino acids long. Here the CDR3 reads CASSQMTSGNNEQFF. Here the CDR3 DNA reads TGCGCCAGCAGCCAAATGACTAGCGGGAACAATGAGCAGTTCTTC.

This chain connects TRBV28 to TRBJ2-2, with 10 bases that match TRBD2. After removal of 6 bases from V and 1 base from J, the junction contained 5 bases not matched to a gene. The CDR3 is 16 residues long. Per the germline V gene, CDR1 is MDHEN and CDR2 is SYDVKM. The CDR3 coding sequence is TGTGCCAGCAGGACTCGGACTAGCGGGAACACCGGGGAGCTGTTTTTT. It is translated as CASRTRTSGNTGELFF.

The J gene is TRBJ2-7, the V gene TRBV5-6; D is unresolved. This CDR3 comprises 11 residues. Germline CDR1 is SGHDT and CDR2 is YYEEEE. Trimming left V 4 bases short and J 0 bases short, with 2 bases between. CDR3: CASSHSYEQYF. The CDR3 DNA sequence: TGTGCCAGCAGCCACTCCTACGAGCAGTACTTC.

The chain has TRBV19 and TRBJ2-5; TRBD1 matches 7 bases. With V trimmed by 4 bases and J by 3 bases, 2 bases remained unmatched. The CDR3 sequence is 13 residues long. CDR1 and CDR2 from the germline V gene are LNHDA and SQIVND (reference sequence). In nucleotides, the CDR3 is TGTGCCAGTAGTACCGGACAGGAAGAGACCCAGTACTTC. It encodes CASSTGQEETQYF.

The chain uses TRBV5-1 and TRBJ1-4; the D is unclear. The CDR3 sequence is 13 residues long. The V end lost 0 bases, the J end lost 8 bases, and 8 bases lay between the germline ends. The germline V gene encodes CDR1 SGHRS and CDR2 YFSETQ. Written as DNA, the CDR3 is TGCGCCAGCAGCTTGGTGGTCGGGGAAAAACTGTTTTTT. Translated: CASSLVVGEKLFF.

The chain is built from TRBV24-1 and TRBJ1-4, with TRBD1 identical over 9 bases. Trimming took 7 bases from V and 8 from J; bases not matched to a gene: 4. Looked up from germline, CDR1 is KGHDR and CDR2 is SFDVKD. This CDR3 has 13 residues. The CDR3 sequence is CATSGTGSEKLFF. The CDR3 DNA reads TGTGCCACCAGCGGGACAGGGTCCGAAAAACTGTTTTTT.

CDR3 amino acids: CASSSPGLAGGTNTGELFF. CDR3 DNA sequence: TGTGCCAGTAGTTCTCCGGGACTAGCGGGAGGGACGAACACCGGGGAGCTGTTTTTT. V is TRBV19 and J is TRBJ2-2; 16 bases agree with TRBD2. Trimming removed 5 bases from V and 0 bases from J; junction bases left unmatched: 6. Germline V gene data show CDR1 as LNHDA and CDR2 as SQIVND (reference sequence). This CDR3 has 19 residues.

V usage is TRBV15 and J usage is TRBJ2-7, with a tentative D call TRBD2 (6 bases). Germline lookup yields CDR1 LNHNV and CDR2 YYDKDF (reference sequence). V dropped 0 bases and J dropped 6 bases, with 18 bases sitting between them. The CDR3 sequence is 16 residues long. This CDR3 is CATSREFGGPGLEQYF. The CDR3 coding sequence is TGTGCCACCAGCAGAGAGTTTGGAGGGCCAGGTCTCGAGCAGTACTTC.

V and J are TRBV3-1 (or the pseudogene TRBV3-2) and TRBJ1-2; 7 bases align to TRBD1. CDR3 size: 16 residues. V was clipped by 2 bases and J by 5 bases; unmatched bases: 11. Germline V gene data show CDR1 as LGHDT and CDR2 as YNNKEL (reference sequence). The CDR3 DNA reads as TGTGCCAGCAGCCAAACCCCAGGGGGAGCCCCTTATGGCTACACCTTC. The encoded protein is CASSQTPGGAPYGYTF.

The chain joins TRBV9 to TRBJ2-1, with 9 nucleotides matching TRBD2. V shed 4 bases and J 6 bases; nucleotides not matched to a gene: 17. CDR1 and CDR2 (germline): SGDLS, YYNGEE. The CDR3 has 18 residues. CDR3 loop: CASSPLDSGGSSPNEQFF. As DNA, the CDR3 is TGTGCCAGCAGCCCTCTGGACAGCGGGGGGTCTTCCCCCAATGAGCAGTTCTTC.

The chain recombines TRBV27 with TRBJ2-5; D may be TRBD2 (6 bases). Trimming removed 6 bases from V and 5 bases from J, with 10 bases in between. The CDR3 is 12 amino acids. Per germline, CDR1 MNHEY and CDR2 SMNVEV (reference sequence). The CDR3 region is CASRGRKETQYF. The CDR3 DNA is TGTGCCAGCAGAGGGAGGAAGGAGACCCAGTACTTC.

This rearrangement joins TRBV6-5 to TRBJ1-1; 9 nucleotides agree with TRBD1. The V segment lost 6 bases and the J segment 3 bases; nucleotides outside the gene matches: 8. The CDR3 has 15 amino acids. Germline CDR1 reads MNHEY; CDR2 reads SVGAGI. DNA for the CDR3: TGTGCCAGCAGATCACTGGGACAGGGCTACACTGAAGCTTTCTTT. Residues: CASRSLGQGYTEAFF.

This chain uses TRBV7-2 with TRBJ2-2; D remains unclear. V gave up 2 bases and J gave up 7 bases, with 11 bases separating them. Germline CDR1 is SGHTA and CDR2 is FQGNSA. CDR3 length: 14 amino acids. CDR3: CASSLPTSSGELFF. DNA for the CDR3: TGTGCCAGCAGCTTACCCACCTCTAGCGGGGAGCTGTTTTTT.

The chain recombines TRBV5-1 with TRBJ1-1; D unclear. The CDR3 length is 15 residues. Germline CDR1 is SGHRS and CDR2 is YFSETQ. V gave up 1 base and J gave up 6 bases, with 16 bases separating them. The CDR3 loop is CASSLLFALSSEAFF. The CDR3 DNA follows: TGCGCCAGCAGCTTGCTTTTTGCCTTAAGCTCTGAAGCTTTCTTT.

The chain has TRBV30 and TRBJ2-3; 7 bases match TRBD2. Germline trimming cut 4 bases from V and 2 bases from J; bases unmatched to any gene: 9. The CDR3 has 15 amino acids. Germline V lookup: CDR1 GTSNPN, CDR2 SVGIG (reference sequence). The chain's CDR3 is CAWTRPTSATDTQYF. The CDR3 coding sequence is TGTGCCTGGACACGGCCCACTAGCGCCACAGATACGCAGTATTTT.

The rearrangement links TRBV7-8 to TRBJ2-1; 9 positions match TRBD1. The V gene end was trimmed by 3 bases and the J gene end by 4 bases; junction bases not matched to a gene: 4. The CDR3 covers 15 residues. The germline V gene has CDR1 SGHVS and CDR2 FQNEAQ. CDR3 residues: CASSFRDRDYNEQFF. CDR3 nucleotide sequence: TGTGCCAGCAGCTTCCGGGACAGGGATTACAATGAGCAGTTCTTC.

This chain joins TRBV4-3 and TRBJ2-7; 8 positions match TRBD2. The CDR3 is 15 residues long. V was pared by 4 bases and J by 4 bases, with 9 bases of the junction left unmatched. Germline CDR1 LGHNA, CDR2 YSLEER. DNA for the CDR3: TGCGCCAGCAGCCCAGGCGGGGGGATATCTTACGAGCAGTACTTC. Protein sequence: CASSPGGGISYEQYF.

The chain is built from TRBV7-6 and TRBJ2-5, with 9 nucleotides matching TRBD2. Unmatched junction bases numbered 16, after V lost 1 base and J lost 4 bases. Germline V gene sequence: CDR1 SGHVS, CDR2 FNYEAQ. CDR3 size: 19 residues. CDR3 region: CASSLEGEVAGELRETQYF. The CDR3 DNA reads TGTGCCAGCAGCTTAGAAGGGGAGGTAGCGGGAGAGTTGAGAGAGACCCAGTACTTC.

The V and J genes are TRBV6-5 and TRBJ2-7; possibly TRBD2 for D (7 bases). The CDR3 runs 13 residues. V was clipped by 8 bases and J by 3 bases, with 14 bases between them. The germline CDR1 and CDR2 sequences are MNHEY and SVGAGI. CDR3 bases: TGTGCCAGCGGGAGGGACACCTACTACGAGCAGTACTTC. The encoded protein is CASGRDTYYEQYF.

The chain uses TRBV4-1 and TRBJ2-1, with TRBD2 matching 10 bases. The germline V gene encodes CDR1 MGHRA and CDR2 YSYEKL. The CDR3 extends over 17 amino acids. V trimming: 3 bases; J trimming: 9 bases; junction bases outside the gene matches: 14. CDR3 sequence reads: CASSQGTGLAGEGEQFF. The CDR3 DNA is TGCGCCAGCAGCCAGGGTACCGGGCTAGCGGGAGAGGGTGAGCAGTTCTTC.

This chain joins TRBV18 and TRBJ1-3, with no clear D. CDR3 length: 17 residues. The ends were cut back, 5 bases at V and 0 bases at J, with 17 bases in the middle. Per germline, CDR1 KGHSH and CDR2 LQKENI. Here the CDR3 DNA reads TGTGCCAGCTCAACCGAAACCCCTGGCCGCTCTGGAAACACCATATATTTT. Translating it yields CASSTETPGRSGNTIYF.

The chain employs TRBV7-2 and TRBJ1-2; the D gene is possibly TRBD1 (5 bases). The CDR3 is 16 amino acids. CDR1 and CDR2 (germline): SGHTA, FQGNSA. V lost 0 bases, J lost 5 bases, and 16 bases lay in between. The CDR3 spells CASSLAVGAGYYGYTF. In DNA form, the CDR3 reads TGTGCCAGCAGCTTAGCGGTAGGGGCAGGGTATTATGGCTACACCTTC.

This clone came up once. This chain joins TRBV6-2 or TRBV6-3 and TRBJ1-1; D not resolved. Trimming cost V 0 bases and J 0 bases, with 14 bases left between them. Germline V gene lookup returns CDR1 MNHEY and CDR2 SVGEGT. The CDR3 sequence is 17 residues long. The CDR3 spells CASSYSGRWTMNTEAFF. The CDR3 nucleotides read TGTGCCAGCAGTTACTCGGGGAGATGGACTATGAACACTGAAGCTTTCTTT.

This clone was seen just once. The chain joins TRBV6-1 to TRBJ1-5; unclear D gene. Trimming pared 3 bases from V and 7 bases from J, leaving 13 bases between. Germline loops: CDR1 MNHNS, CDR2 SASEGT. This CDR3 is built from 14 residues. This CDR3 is CASSDGGPRQPQHF. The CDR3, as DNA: TGTGCCAGCAGTGACGGAGGGCCAAGGCAGCCCCAGCATTTT.